One and the same sample provided the 31 T cell receptor beta chains below, sequenced in a study of vaccination effects on CD4 cells after COVID-19. Their antigens remain unidentified. Antigen-specific CD4+ T cell clonotypes were called by their expansion after viral peptide-pool culture in ViraFEST. The culture ran for roughly ten days before CD4+ T cells were isolated. Clones were read by immunoSEQ multiplex PCR, and TCRdb kept only the in-frame ones, dropping some. The data hold around 22,000 clones, with around 66% observed a single time. Material: CD4+ T cells from PBMCs cultured with HCoV-229E spike peptides, obtained before COVID-19 vaccination. These receptors originate from a human donor who received a COVID-19 vaccine.

In nucleotides, the CDR3 is TGTGCCAGTAGTATAGATCGCGTCACCTCCTACGAGCAGTACTTC. This sequence encodes CASSIDRVTSYEQYF. This rearrangement joins TRBV19 to TRBJ2-7; no clear D gene. V lost 0 bases, J lost 0 bases, and 9 bases lay in between. CDR3 size: 15 residues. Germline lookup yields CDR1 LNHDA and CDR2 SQIVND (reference sequence).

This clone was counted a few times. The rearrangement links TRBV2 to TRBJ1-5, with a tentative D call TRBD1 (5 bases). The V end lost 5 bases, the J end lost 2 bases, and 10 bases lay between the germline ends. This CDR3 contains 14 residues. Germline CDR1 reads SNHLY; CDR2 reads FYNNEI. The CDR3 reads CASSTGSGNQPQHF. DNA of the CDR3: TGTGCCAGCAGTACAGGTTCAGGCAATCAGCCCCAGCATTTT.

The chain uses TRBV6-5 and TRBJ2-3, with D uncertain. Looked up from germline, CDR1 is MNHEY and CDR2 is SVGAGI. V dropped 2 bases and J dropped 5 bases, with 14 bases sitting between them. The CDR3 is 15 amino acids. The CDR3 DNA sequence: TGTGCCAGCAGTTACCTCGGTTTAACCAGAGATACGCAGTATTTT. This codes for CASSYLGLTRDTQYF.

V gene TRBV25-1 combines with J gene TRBJ2-1; 12 positions match TRBD2. The CDR3 is 15 residues long. CDR1 and CDR2 from the germline V gene are MGHDK and SYGVNS. The V and J ends lost 2 bases and 9 bases, in that order; junction bases with no gene match: 5. CDR3: CASSEPSGGAGEQFF. The DNA for the CDR3 is TGTGCCAGCAGTGAACCTAGCGGGGGGGCAGGTGAGCAGTTCTTC. Based on the CDR3 plus reference TRBV25-1 and TRBJ2-1, the full variable domain is EADIYQTPRYLVIGTGKKITLECSQTMGHDKMYWYQQDPGMELHLIHYSYGVNSTEKGDLSSESTVSRIRTEHFPLTLESARPSHTSQYLCASSEPSGGAGEQFFGPGTRLTVL.

The count of this clone is one. V usage is TRBV5-8 and J usage is TRBJ1-1; D gene ambiguous. The CDR3 is 13 residues long. From germline, CDR1 is SGHTS and CDR2 YDEGEE. With 4 bases removed from V and 1 base from J, the gap between germline ends came to 8 bases. The CDR3 reads CASSKMENTEAFF. The CDR3 DNA is TGTGCCAGCAGCAAGATGGAGAACACTGAAGCTTTCTTT.

The J gene is TRBJ2-3, the V gene TRBV11-2, with unresolved D. The germline V gene has CDR1 SGHAT and CDR2 FQNNGV. Deletions cut 2 bases from V and 5 bases from J, with 14 bases between. The CDR3 covers 15 residues. The CDR3 reads CASSLYSYNRDTQYF. The CDR3 region has the DNA TGTGCCAGCAGCTTATATAGCTATAATAGAGATACGCAGTATTTT.

The rearrangement uses TRBV29-1 and TRBJ2-1; D ambiguous. Germline V gene data show CDR1 as SQVTM and CDR2 as ANQGSEA. This CDR3 contains 14 residues. With 3 bases removed from V and 6 bases from J, the gap between germline ends came to 15 bases. The chain's CDR3 is CSVDQTQIRNEQFF. CDR3 nucleotides: TGCAGCGTTGATCAGACTCAGATCCGCAATGAGCAGTTCTTC.

With respect to this clone: At one of its ends the junction is not consistent with the germline gene, which may arise from a read error. The V and J genes are TRBV5-4 and TRBJ2-1; no clear D gene. CDR1 and CDR2 (germline): SGHNT, YYREEE (reference sequence). This CDR3 has 14 amino acids. The DNA for the CDR3 is TGTGCCAGCAGTTTGGGTAGCTCCTACAATGAGCAGTTCTTC. It specifies CASSLGSSYNEQFF. Full variable domain (outside the CDR3, taken from reference TRBV5-4 and TRBJ2-1): ETGVTQSPTHLIKTRGQQVTLRCSSQSGHNTVSWYQQALGQGPQFIFQYYREEENGRGNFPPRFSGLQFPNYSSELNVNALELDDSALYLCASSLGSSYNEQFFGPGTRLTVL.

This clone was counted between two and nine times. The gene calls are TRBV3-1 (or the pseudogene TRBV3-2) and TRBJ1-1, with D hard to call. This CDR3 region has 13 residues. CDR1 and CDR2 from the germline V gene are LGHDT and YNNKEL (reference sequence). V was shortened by 0 bases and J by 5 bases, with 7 bases between the two germline ends. The CDR3 spells CASSQDASTEAFF. Written as DNA, the CDR3 is TGTGCCAGCAGCCAAGATGCGTCGACTGAAGCTTTCTTT.

The chain uses TRBV7-9 and TRBJ1-1; the match to TRBD1 covers 7 bases. Losses at the gene ends were 3 bases for V and 5 bases for J; bases not matched to a gene: 3. Germline loops: CDR1 SEHNR, CDR2 FQNEAQ (reference sequence). CDR3 size: 13 residues. The CDR3 reads CASSFAGGTEAFF. The CDR3 DNA is TGTGCCAGCAGCTTCGCAGGGGGGACTGAAGCTTTCTTT. Together with reference TRBV7-9 and TRBJ1-1, the CDR3 gives the full variable domain: DTGVSQNPRHKITKRGQNVTFRCDPISEHNRLYWYRQTLGQGPEFLTYFQNEAQLEKSRLLSDRFSAERPKGSFSTLEIQRTEQGDSAMYLCASSFAGGTEAFFGQGTRLTVV.

This clone was observed a single time. The rearrangement joins TRBV6-5 to TRBJ2-2; 9 bases map to TRBD1. The junction had 4 bases not matched to a gene; V was cut back by 7 bases and J by 1 base. This CDR3 spans 15 amino acids. Germline-derived CDR1 and CDR2 are MNHEY and SVGAGI. CDR3 residues: CASTVGQGNTGELFF. CDR3 DNA: TGTGCCAGCACGGTGGGACAGGGGAACACCGGGGAGCTGTTTTTT.

This chain links TRBV18 with TRBJ1-6; D remains ambiguous. Germline CDR1 is KGHSH and CDR2 is LQKENI. V was shortened by 5 bases and J by 10 bases, with 9 bases between the two germline ends. The CDR3 is 12 residues long. Here the CDR3 reads CASSELKSPLHF. CDR3 DNA: TGTGCCAGCTCAGAGTTAAAATCACCCCTCCACTTT.

The rearrangement uses TRBV3-1 (or the pseudogene TRBV3-2) and TRBJ2-7; 9 bases fit TRBD1. The length of the CDR3 is 15 residues. The junction had 6 bases not matched to a gene; V was cut back by 1 base and J by 5 bases. In germline, CDR1 is LGHDT, CDR2 YNNKEL (reference sequence). CDR3 sequence: CASSQGHRGPNEQYF. The DNA for the CDR3 is TGTGCCAGCAGCCAAGGTCACAGGGGGCCTAACGAGCAGTACTTC.

The chain combines TRBV7-2 with TRBJ2-3, with 10 bases fitting TRBD2. V gave up 5 bases and J gave up 1 base; unmatched junction bases: 12. CDR1 SGHTA and CDR2 FQGNSA come from the germline V gene. The CDR3 length is 18 residues. The CDR3 is CASSLSGGAFVGTDTQYF. The CDR3 nucleotides read TGTGCCAGCAGCCTGAGCGGGGGGGCCTTCGTGGGCACAGATACGCAGTATTTT. Complete variable domain (other parts from reference TRBV7-2 and TRBJ2-3): GAGVSQSPSNKVTEKGKDVELRCDPISGHTALYWYRQSLGQGLEFLIYFQGNSAPDKSGLPSDRFSAERTGGSVSTLTIQRTQQEDSAVYLCASSLSGGAFVGTDTQYFGPGTRLTVL.

This chain links TRBV29-1 with TRBJ1-1; D might be TRBD1 (6 bases). With 6 bases removed from V and 7 bases from J, the gap between germline ends came to 12 bases. The CDR3 runs 11 residues. Germline-derived CDR1 and CDR2 are SQVTM and ANQGSEA. CDR3 amino acids: CSVAGQVEAFF. The CDR3 DNA sequence: TGCAGCGTCGCGGGACAAGTTGAAGCTTTCTTT.

This clone appeared a few times. V usage is TRBV11-2 and J usage is TRBJ2-2; 9 bases fit TRBD2. The V gene's germline CDR1 is SGHAT and CDR2 FQNNGV. V lost 3 bases, J lost 9 bases, and 14 bases stayed unmatched. The CDR3 contains 17 residues. CDR3 residues: CASSFRQRASGMRELFF. The CDR3 region has the DNA TGTGCCAGCAGCTTTAGGCAACGGGCTAGCGGGATGCGGGAGCTGTTTTTT.

The J gene is TRBJ2-1, the V gene TRBV5-1, with 13 bases matching TRBD2. CDR1 is SGHRS, CDR2 YFSETQ, per germline. V gave up 4 bases and J gave up 9 bases; unmatched junction bases: 16. The CDR3 loop spans 18 amino acids. The CDR3 DNA follows: TGCGCCAGCAGCCCGCCCGGGACTAGCGGGGCAAAAGGTGGTGAGCAGTTCTTC. Translation: CASSPPGTSGAKGGEQFF.

The V call is TRBV19, the J call TRBJ1-1; D ambiguous. V dropped 6 bases and J dropped 4 bases, with 21 bases sitting between them. This CDR3 spans 16 amino acids. Germline loops: CDR1 LNHDA, CDR2 SQIVND (reference sequence). CDR3 nucleotides: TGTGCCAGTAGATGGACCTCAACAGACATTGGCACTGAAGCTTTCTTT. Protein: CASRWTSTDIGTEAFF. The whole variable domain, filled in from reference TRBV19 and TRBJ1-1, reads DGGITQSPKYLFRKEGQNVTLSCEQNLNHDAMYWYRQDPGQGLRLIYYSQIVNDFQKGDIAEGYSVSREKKESFPLTVTSAQKNPTAFYLCASRWTSTDIGTEAFFGQGTRLTVV.

This chain joins TRBV5-1 and TRBJ2-5; maybe TRBD1 (5 bases). CDR3 size: 15 residues. In germline, CDR1 is SGHRS, CDR2 YFSETQ. V dropped 0 bases and J dropped 1 base, with 10 bases sitting between them. CDR3 loop: CASSLGPQGQETQYF. CDR3 in DNA: TGCGCCAGCAGCTTGGGTCCCCAGGGCCAAGAGACCCAGTACTTC.

The chain uses TRBV25-1 and TRBJ1-2; the D gene is possibly TRBD1 (5 bases). There are 15 residues in the CDR3. V lost 2 bases to trimming and J lost 3 bases, with 13 bases between them. From germline, CDR1 is MGHDK and CDR2 SYGVNS. CDR3 region: CASSEAGGSHYGYTF. CDR3 nucleotide sequence: TGTGCCAGCAGTGAAGCTGGGGGATCTCACTATGGCTACACCTTC.

The chain recombines TRBV5-1 with TRBJ1-4; tentative D call: TRBD1 (5 bases). The CDR3 consists of 14 residues. CDR1 and CDR2 (germline): SGHRS, YFSETQ. V lost 1 base to trimming and J lost 8 bases, with 12 bases between them. The CDR3 DNA reads TGCGCCAGCAGCTTGTCAGCAGGGCGGGAAAAACTGTTTTTT. Encoded protein: CASSLSAGREKLFF.

The chain has TRBV2 and TRBJ1-4, with TRBD1 matching 12 bases. The CDR3 spans 17 residues. The V segment lost 10 bases and the J segment 8 bases; nucleotides outside the gene matches: 17. The germline V gene has CDR1 SNHLY and CDR2 FYNNEI. CDR3 residues: CATCRDRGLSLKEKLFF. The CDR3 bases are TGTGCCACATGCCGGGACAGGGGGCTTTCGCTGAAGGAAAAACTGTTTTTT. Variable domain in full (rest from reference TRBV2 and TRBJ1-4): EPEVTQTPSHQVTQMGQEVILRCVPISNHLYFYWYRQILGQKVEFLVSFYNNEISEKSEIFDDQFSVERPDGSNFTLKIRSTKLEDSAMYFCATCRDRGLSLKEKLFFGSGTQLSVL.

This CDR3 reads CASSIVQAGKTDGYTF. The CDR3 coding sequence is TGTGCCAGTAGTATAGTACAGGCAGGGAAGACGGATGGCTACACCTTC. The chain joins TRBV19 to TRBJ1-2; tentatively, D is TRBD1 (5 bases). This CDR3 is 16 amino acids long. Germline assignment: CDR1 LNHDA and CDR2 SQIVND (reference sequence). Trimming removed 1 base at V and 6 bases at J, with 18 bases between.

The rearrangement uses TRBV5-1 and TRBJ2-2; 8 positions agree with TRBD2. Losses at the gene ends were 3 bases for V and 4 bases for J; bases not matched to a gene: 5. The CDR3 sequence is 15 residues long. Germline V CDR1 and CDR2: SGHRS, YFSETQ. CDR3: CASSSGLAGTGELFF. CDR3 nucleotide sequence: TGCGCCAGCAGCTCAGGACTAGCCGGCACCGGGGAGCTGTTTTTT.

CDR3 amino acids: CASLDTSGSTDTQYF. The CDR3 bases are TGTGCCAGCCTAGATACTAGCGGGAGCACAGATACGCAGTATTTT. The rearrangement uses TRBV19 and TRBJ2-3, with 9 bases lining up with TRBD2. V lost 9 bases and J lost 0; bases outside the gene matches: 7. There are 15 residues in the CDR3. Germline CDR1 and CDR2: LNHDA and SQIVND (reference sequence).

This clone showed up just a few times. V usage is TRBV6-5 and J usage is TRBJ1-3; D possibly corresponds to TRBD1 (6 bases). The CDR3 length is 12 residues. Germline V gene lookup returns CDR1 MNHEY and CDR2 SVGAGI. V lost 11 bases to trimming and J lost 0 bases, with 8 bases between them. CDR3 sequence reads: CAYRDSGNTIYF. Here the CDR3 DNA reads TGTGCCTACAGGGACTCTGGAAACACCATATATTTT.

The J gene is TRBJ1-1, the V gene TRBV29-1; 7 positions match TRBD1. CDR1 SQVTM and CDR2 ANQGSEA come from the germline V gene. This CDR3 is built from 12 residues. The V and J ends lost 7 bases and 4 bases, in that order; junction bases with no gene match: 6. The CDR3 coding sequence is TGCAGCGGCCGGGACAGTTCCACTGAAGCTTTCTTT. It encodes CSGRDSSTEAFF.

The chain is built from TRBV19 and TRBJ2-1; possible D gene TRBD2, 5 bases. CDR3 length: 14 amino acids. Trimming removed 3 bases from V and 3 bases from J, with 9 bases in between. Germline CDR1 reads LNHDA; CDR2 reads SQIVND (reference sequence). The CDR3 reads CASSMVANYNEQFF. For the CDR3, the DNA is TGTGCCAGTAGTATGGTAGCGAACTACAATGAGCAGTTCTTC.

The V and J genes are TRBV18 and TRBJ2-5, with 9 bases lining up with TRBD1. The CDR3 has 12 amino acids. Germline V gives CDR1 KGHSH, CDR2 LQKENI. After removal of 6 bases from V and 4 bases from J, the junction contained 0 bases not matched to a gene. The CDR3 bases are TGTGCCAGCTCGGGACAGGGAGAGACCCAGTACTTC. Protein sequence: CASSGQGETQYF.

This chain links TRBV27 with TRBJ2-3; TRBD2 is a possible D gene (6 bases). The CDR3 is made up of 17 amino acids. Germline assignment: CDR1 MNHEY and CDR2 SMNVEV (reference sequence). The V and J ends lost 2 bases and 4 bases respectively, with 19 bases between them. CDR3 residues: CASSLALRRAGADTQYF. The DNA of the CDR3 is TGTGCCAGCAGTTTAGCCCTAAGGAGGGCCGGGGCAGATACGCAGTATTTT.

The CDR3 loop reads CASAIGGGSNEQFF. The CDR3 nucleotides are TGTGCTAGTGCCATTGGCGGGGGGAGTAATGAGCAGTTCTTC. The V call is TRBV12-5, the J call TRBJ2-1, with 8 bases that match TRBD2. The V gene end was trimmed by 7 bases and the J gene end by 7 bases; junction bases not matched to a gene: 9. CDR3 size: 14 residues. Per germline, CDR1 LGHNT and CDR2 FRNRAP.